This entry concerns a single TCR beta chain. The method was immunoSEQ multiplex PCR; TCRdb's version includes in-frame clones alone and lacks a portion of them. This table holds 2 million to 2.5 million clones, 90% to 97% found once. This entry belongs to a study of shared clonotypes between healthy human individuals. The clonotype originates from a man between 18 and 35 years old in good health. The specimen was naive CD4+ T cells sorted from blood. Subset reported: CD45RA+ positively selected.

Here the CDR3 DNA reads TGTGCCACCCATACTAGCGCTCAAGAGACCCAGTACTTC. It specifies CATHTSAQETQYF. The chain has TRBV2 and TRBJ2-5; 7 bases fit TRBD2. V was clipped by 10 bases and J by 2 bases; unmatched bases: 7. Germline CDR1 is SNHLY and CDR2 is FYNNEI. This CDR3 is built from 13 residues.